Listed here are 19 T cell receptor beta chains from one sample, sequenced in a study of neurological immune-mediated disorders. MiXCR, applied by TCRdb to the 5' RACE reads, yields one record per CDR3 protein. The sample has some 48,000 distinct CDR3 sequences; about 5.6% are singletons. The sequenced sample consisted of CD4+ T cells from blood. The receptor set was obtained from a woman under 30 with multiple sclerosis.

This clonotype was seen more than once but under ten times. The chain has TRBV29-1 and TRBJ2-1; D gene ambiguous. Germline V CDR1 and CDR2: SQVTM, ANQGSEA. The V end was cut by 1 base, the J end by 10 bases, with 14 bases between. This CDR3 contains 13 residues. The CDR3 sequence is CSVEVPRLGEQFF. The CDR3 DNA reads TGCAGCGTTGAAGTTCCCAGGTTGGGGGAGCAGTTCTTC.

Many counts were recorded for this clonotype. CDR3 residues: CASSRSQGGSYNEQFF. The CDR3 DNA follows: TGTGCCAGCAGCAGATCACAGGGGGGCTCCTACAATGAGCAGTTCTTC. The chain joins TRBV6-4 to TRBJ2-1; 8 nucleotides align to TRBD1. Unmatched junction bases numbered 7, after V lost 6 bases and J lost 0 bases. In germline, CDR1 is MRHNA, CDR2 SNTAGT. The CDR3 runs to 16 residues.

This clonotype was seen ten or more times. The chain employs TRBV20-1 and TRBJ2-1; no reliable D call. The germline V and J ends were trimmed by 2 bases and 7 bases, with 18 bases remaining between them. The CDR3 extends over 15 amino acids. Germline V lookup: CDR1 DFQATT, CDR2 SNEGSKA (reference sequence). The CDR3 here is CSARKQQAYSNEQFF. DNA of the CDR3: TGCAGTGCTAGAAAACAGCAAGCCTACTCTAATGAGCAGTTCTTC.

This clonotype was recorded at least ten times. This chain's CDR3 is CATSDTGQPQHF. CDR3 nucleotide sequence: TGTGCCACCAGTGATACGGGTCAGCCCCAGCATTTT. This rearrangement joins TRBV24-1 to TRBJ1-5; D ambiguous. The CDR3 is 12 residues long. V lost 3 bases and J 6 bases, leaving 5 bases between the germline ends. The germline CDR1 and CDR2 sequences are KGHDR and SFDVKD.

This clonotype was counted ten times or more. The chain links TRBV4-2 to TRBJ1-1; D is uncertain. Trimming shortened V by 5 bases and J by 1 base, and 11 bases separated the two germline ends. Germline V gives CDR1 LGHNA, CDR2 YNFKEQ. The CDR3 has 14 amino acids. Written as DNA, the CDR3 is TGTGCCAGCAGCGAGGGAATGGAGAACACTGAAGCTTTCTTT. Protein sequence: CASSEGMENTEAFF.

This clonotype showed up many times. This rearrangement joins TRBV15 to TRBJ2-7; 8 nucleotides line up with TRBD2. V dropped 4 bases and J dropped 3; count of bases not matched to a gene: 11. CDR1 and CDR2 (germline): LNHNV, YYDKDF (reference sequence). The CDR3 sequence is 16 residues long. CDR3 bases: TGTGCCACCAGCATCGCCCAGCCGGGACTAGTCTACGAGCAGTACGTC. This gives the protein CATSIAQPGLVYEQYV.

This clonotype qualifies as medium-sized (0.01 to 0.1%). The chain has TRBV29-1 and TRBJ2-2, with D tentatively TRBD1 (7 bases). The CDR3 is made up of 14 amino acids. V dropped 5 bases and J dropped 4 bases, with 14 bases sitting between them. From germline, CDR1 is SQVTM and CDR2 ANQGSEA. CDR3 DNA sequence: TGCAGCGTTCCAGGGGGAGGACTCACCGGGGAGCTGTTTTTT. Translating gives CSVPGGGLTGELFF.

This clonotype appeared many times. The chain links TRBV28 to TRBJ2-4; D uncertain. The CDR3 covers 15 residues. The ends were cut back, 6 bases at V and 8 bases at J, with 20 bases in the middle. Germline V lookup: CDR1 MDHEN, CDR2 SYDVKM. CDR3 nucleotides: TGTGCCAGCAGCTTCCCCTCATTTGGGGTCTACATTCAGTACTTC. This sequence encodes CASSFPSFGVYIQYF.

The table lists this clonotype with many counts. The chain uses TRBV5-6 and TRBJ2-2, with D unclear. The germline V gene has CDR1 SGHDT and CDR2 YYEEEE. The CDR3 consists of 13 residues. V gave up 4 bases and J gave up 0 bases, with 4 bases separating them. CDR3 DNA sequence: TGTGCCAGCAGCCCACCGAACACCGGGGAGCTGTTTTTT. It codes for CASSPPNTGELFF.

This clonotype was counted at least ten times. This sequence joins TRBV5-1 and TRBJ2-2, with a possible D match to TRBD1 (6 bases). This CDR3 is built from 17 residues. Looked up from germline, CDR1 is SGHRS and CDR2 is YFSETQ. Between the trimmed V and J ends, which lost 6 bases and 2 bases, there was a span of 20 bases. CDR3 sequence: CASTYWQGNLNTGELFF. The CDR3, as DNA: TGCGCCAGCACCTATTGGCAGGGGAATTTAAACACCGGGGAGCTGTTTTTT.

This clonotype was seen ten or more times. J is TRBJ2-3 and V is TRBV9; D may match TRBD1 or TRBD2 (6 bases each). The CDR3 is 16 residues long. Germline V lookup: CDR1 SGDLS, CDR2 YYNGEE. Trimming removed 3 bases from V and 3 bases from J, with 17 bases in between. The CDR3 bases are TGTGCCAGCAGCGCCACCGGGGGCGAAAGAACAGATACGCAGTATTTT. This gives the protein CASSATGGERTDTQYF.

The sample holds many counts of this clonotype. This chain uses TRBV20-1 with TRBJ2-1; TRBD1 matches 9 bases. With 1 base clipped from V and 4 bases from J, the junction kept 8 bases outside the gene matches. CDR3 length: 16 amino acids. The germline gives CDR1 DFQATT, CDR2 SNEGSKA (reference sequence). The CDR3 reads CSARGGQGGGYNEQFF. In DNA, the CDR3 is TGCAGTGCTAGAGGGGGACAGGGAGGGGGATACAATGAGCAGTTCTTC.

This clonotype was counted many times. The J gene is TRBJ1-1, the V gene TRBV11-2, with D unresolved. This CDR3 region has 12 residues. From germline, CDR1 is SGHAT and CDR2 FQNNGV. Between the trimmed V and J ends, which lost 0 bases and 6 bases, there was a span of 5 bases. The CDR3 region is CASSLDSAEAFF. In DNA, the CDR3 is TGTGCCAGCAGCTTAGATTCAGCTGAAGCTTTCTTT.

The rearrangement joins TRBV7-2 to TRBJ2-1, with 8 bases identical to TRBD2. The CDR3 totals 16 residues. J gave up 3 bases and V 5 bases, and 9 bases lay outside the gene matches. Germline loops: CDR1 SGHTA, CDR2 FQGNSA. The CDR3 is CASSPGLAYVYNEQFF. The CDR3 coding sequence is TGTGCCAGCAGCCCTGGACTAGCTTATGTCTACAATGAGCAGTTCTTC.

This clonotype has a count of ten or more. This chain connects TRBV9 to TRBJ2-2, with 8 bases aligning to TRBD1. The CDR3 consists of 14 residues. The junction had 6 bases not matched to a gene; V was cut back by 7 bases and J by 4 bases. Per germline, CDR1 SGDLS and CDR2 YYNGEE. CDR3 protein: CASGGQVSTGELFF. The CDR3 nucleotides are TGTGCCAGCGGGGGACAGGTCAGCACCGGGGAGCTGTTTTTT.

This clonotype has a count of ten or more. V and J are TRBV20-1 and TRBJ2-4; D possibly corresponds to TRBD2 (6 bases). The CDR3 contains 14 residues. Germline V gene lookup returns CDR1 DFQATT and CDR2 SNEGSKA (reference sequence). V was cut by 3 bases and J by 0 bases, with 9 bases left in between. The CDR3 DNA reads TGCAGTGCTAGTAGCGGAGGAGCCAAAAACATTCAGTACTTC. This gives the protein CSASSGGAKNIQYF.

In DNA form, the CDR3 reads TGTGCCAGTAAGGTCGAGCGGGGGACAACCACCGGGGAGCTGTTTTTT. It is translated as CASKVERGTTTGELFF. The chain uses TRBV19 and TRBJ2-2, with TRBD2 matching 8 bases. V trimming: 7 bases; J trimming: 4 bases; junction bases outside the gene matches: 11. The CDR3 covers 16 residues. CDR1 and CDR2 from the germline V gene are LNHDA and SQIVND (reference sequence).

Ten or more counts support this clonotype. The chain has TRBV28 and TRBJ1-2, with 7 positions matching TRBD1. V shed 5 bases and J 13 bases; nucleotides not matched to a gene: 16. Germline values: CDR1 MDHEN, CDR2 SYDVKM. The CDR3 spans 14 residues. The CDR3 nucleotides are TGTGCCAGCAGTCGCCTCCGACAGGGACGCGCGGGCACCTTC. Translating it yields CASSRLRQGRAGTF.

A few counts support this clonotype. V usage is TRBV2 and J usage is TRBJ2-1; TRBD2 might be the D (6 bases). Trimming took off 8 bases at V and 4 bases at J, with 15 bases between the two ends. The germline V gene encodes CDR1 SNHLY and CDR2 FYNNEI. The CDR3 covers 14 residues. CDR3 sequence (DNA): TGTGCCAGCGTGCGTCAGGGAGGATACAATGAGCAGTTCTTC. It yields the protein CASVRQGGYNEQFF.